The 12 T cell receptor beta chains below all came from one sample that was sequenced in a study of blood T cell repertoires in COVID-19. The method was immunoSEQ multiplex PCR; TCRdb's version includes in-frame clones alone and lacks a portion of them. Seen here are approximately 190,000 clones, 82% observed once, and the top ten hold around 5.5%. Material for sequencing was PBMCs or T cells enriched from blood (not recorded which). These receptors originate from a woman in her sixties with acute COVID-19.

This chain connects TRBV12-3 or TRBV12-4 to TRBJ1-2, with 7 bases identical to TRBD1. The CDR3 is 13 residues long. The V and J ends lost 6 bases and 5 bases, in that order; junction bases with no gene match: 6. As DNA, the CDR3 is TGTGCCAGCAGGCGGGACAGCTTATATGGCTACACCTTC. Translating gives CASRRDSLYGYTF.

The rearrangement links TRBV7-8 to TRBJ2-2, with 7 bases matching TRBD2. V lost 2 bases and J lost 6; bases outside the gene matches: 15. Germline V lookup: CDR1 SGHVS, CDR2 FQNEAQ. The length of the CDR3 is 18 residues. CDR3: CASSLRRAGVKLAGELFF. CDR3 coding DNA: TGTGCCAGCAGCTTACGTAGGGCGGGGGTTAAATTGGCCGGGGAGCTGTTTTTT.

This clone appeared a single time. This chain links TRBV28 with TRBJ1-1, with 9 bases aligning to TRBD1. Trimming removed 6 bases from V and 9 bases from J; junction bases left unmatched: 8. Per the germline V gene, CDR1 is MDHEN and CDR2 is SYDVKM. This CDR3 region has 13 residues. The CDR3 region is CASRQGAKGKAFF. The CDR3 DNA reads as TGTGCCAGCAGACAGGGGGCGAAGGGGAAAGCTTTCTTT.

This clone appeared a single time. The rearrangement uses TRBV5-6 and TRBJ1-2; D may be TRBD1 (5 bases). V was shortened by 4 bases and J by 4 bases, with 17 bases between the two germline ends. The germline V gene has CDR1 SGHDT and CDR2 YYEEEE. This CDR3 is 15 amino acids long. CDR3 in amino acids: CASSRPDTVFYGYTF. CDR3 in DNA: TGTGCCAGCAGCCGGCCGGACACGGTGTTCTATGGCTACACCTTC. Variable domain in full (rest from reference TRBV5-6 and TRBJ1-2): DAGVTQSPTHLIKTRGQQVTLRCSPKSGHDTVSWYQQALGQGPQFIFQYYEEEERQRGNFPDRFSGHQFPNYSSELNVNALLLGDSALYLCASSRPDTVFYGYTFGSGTRLTVV.

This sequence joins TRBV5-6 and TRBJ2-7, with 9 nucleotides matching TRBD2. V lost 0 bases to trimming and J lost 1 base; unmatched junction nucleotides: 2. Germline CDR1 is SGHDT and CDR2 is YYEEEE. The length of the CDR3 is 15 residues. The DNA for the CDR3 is TGTGCCAGCAGCTTGGCGCTAGCGGGGTCCTACGAGCAGTACTTC. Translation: CASSLALAGSYEQYF.

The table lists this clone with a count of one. Here the CDR3 reads CSADGGRDTDTQYF. Written as DNA, the CDR3 is TGCAGCGCCGACGGGGGTCGGGACACAGATACGCAGTATTTT. V usage is TRBV29-1 and J usage is TRBJ2-3; a weak D match, TRBD2 (6 bases). With 7 bases removed from V and 2 bases from J, the gap between germline ends came to 16 bases. The CDR3 spans 14 residues. Germline values: CDR1 SQVTM, CDR2 ANQGSEA.

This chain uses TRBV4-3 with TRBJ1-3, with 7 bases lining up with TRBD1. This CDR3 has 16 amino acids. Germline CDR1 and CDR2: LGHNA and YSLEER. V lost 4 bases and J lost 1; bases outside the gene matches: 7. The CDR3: CASSRTPGQSGNTIYF. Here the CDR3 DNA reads TGCGCCAGCAGCCGAACTCCGGGACAGTCTGGAAACACCATATATTTT.

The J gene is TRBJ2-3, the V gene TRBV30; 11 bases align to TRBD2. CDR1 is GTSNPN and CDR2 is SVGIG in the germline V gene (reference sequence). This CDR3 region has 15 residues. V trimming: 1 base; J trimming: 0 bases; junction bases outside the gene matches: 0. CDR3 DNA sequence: TGTGCCTGGAGTGGGACTAGCGGGAGCACAGATACGCAGTATTTT. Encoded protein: CAWSGTSGSTDTQYF.

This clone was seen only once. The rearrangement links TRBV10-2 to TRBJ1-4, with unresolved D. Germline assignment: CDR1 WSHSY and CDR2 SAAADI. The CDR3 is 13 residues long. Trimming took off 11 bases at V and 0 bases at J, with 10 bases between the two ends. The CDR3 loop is CAGAHATNEKLFF. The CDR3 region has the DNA TGCGCCGGAGCACATGCAACTAATGAAAAACTGTTTTTT.

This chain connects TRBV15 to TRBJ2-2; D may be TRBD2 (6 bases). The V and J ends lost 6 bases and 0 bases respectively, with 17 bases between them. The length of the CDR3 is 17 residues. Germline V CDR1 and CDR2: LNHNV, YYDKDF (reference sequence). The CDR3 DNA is TGTGCCACCAGGTCCCCACAGCGGGCCTCGAACACCGGGGAGCTGTTTTTT. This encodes CATRSPQRASNTGELFF.

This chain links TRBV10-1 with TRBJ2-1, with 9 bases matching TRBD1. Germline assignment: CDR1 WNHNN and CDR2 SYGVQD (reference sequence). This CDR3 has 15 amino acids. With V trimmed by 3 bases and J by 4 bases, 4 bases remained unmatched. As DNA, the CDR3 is TGCGCCAGCAGTGATCCCGGGACAGGGTACAATGAGCAGTTCTTC. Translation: CASSDPGTGYNEQFF.

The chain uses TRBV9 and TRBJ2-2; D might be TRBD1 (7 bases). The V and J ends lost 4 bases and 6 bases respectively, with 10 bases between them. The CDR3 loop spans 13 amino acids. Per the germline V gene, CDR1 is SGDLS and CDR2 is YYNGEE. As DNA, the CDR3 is TGTGCCAGCAGCCCCAGGGGGGCCGGGGAGCTGTTTTTT. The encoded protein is CASSPRGAGELFF.